This T cell receptor beta chain came from a study of T cells in Graves' hyperthyroidism and ophthalmopathy. This sample holds PBMCs from 8 to 10 ml fresh peripheral blood. Amplification yielded TCR beta CDR3 regions, with RNA transcripts as the source. HTBI primers were used for first-round RT-PCR of the TCR CDR3. MiXCR, applied by TCRdb to the multiplex PCR reads, yields one record per CDR3 protein. This sample has about 360,000 distinct CDR3 sequences; less than 15% occur once, and the top ten carry about 9.1%. This CDR3 comprises 14 residues. Germline-derived CDR1 and CDR2 are GTSNPN and SVGIG (reference sequence). Losses at the gene ends were 2 bases for V and 1 base for J; bases not matched to a gene: 3. This clonotype was recorded many times.

The rearrangement uses TRBV30 and TRBJ2-5; 8 bases are a match to TRBD2. This TCR came from a woman aged 18 to 35 with Graves' hyperthyroidism. The sample comprised blood. CDR3 in amino acids: CAWSILAGQETQYF. The CDR3 nucleotides are TGTGCCTGGAGTATCCTAGCGGGCCAAGAGACCCAGTACTTC.